This T cell receptor beta chain was documented in a study of T cells in localized non-small cell lung cancer. Broader study findings: Heterogeneity is still possible, as just one tumor region was sequenced. There were a median roughly 62 of the top 100 tumor clones appearing in adjacent lung.

A word on this clone: Its antigen is as yet unknown.

Assay: immunoSEQ multiplex PCR; the TCRdb copy retains only in-frame clones and omits some. The data contain tens of thousands of clones, over 80% of them seen just once; the ten biggest clones take up roughly a sixth. The CDR3 extends over 13 amino acids. The germline CDR1 and CDR2 sequences are ENHRY and SYGVKD. V dropped 8 bases and J dropped 4 bases, with 11 bases sitting between them. Sequenced material: peripheral blood mononuclear cells, taken before any cancer treatment. The chain has TRBV10-3 and TRBJ2-2; D is possibly TRBD1 (5 bases). This TCR was recovered from a man between 40 and 70 years old with stage III lung adenocarcinoma. CDR3 sequence: CAIGTGVTGELFF. CDR3 sequence (DNA): TGTGCCATCGGTACAGGAGTCACCGGGGAGCTGTTTTTT.